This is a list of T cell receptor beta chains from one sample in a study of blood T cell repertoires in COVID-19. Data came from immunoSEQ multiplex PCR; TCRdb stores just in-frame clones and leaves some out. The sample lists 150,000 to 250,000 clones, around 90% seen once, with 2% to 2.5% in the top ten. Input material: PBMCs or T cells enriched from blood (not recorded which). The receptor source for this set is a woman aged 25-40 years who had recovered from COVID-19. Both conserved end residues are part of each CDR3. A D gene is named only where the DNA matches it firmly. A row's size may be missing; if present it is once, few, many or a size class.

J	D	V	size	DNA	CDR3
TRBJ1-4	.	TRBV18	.	TGTGCCAGCTCACCAAGACAGGTGAAAGATGAAAAACTGTTTTTT	CASSPRQVKDEKLFF
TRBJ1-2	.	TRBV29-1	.	TGCAGCGCTGGGACTATGGGTGGCTACACCTTC	CSAGTMGGYTF
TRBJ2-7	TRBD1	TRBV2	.	TGTGCCAGCAAAGGACAGGGGGTTACCTACGAGCAGTACTTC	CASKGQGVTYEQYF
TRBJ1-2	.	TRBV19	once	TGTGCCAGTAGTGCTTCAGGGCCGGGCTACACCTTC	CASSASGPGYTF
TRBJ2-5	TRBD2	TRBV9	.	TGTGCCAGCAGCGGGGGGACGACTAGCCTCGGGGAGACCCAGTACTTC	CASSGGTTSLGETQYF
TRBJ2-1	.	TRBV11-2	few	TGTGCCAGCAGCTTAGATCGGCGGAATGAGCAGTTCTTC	CASSLDRRNEQFF
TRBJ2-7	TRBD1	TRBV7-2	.	TGTGCCAGCAGCCGACAGGGTTACGAGCAGTACTTC	CASSRQGYEQYF
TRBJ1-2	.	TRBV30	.	TGTGCCTGGAGTGTACCCGAAAGGGACTTTCTCTATGGCTACACCTTC	CAWSVPERDFLYGYTF
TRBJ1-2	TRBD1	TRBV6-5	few	TGTGCCAGCATAGAAACAGGGGACGGCTACACCTTC	CASIETGDGYTF
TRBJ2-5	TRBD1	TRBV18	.	TGTGCCAGCTCACCGACCCCAGGGGGCCAAGAGACCCAGTACTTC	CASSPTPGGQETQYF
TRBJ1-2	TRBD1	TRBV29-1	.	TGCAACGGGACAGGGGGTAATCGTGACTATGGCTACACCTTC	CNGTGGNRDYGYTF
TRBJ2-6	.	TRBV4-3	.	TGCGCCAGCAGCCAGGCAGACTTTCACATACTCTCTGGGGCCAACGTCCTGACTTTC	CASSQADFHILSGANVLTF
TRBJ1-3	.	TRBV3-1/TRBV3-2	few	TGTGCCAGCACCCAAAGCGAGGGCACCATATATTTT	CASTQSEGTIYF
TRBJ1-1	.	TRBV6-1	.	TGTGCCAGCAGTGACCAAACGGCGGACCGGGGCACTGAAGCTTTCTTT	CASSDQTADRGTEAFF
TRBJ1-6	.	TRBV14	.	TGTGCCAGCAGGAAGGGGGGGGCAGGGAATTCACCCCTCCACTTT	CASRKGGAGNSPLHF
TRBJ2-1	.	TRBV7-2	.	TGTGCCAGCAGCCTAGGGACAGAGCAGTTCTTC	CASSLGTEQFF
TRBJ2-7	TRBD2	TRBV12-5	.	TGTGCTAGTGCCACTGGAGCGGGAGTCCCCTACGAGCAGTACTTC	CASATGAGVPYEQYF
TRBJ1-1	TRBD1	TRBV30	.	TGTGCCTGGAGAATCGACAGGGGGTATGGGGAAGCTTTCTTT	CAWRIDRGYGEAFF
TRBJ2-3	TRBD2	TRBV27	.	TGTGCCAGCAGTTTCCATACTTTAACTAGCGGAAGCACAGATACGCAGTATTTT	CASSFHTLTSGSTDTQYF
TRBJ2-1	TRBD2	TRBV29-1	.	TGCAGCGTGGGGACTAGCGGGAGCTCCTACAATGAGCAGTTCTTC	CSVGTSGSSYNEQFF
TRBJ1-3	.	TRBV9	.	TGTGCCAGCAGCCCCACGGTGGGCACTGGAAACACCATATATTTT	CASSPTVGTGNTIYF
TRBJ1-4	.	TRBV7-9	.	TGTGCCAGCAGCTTTCGATATTCGGGGAGGGAGAATGAAAAACTGTTTTTT	CASSFRYSGRENEKLFF
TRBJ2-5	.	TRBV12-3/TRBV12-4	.	TGTGCCAGCAGTCTGGACACCCAAGAGACCCAGTACTTC	CASSLDTQETQYF
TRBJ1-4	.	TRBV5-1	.	TGCGCCAGCAGCCCAGAACTAGGGGAAAAACTGTTTTTT	CASSPELGEKLFF
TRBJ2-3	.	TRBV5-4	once	TGTGCCAGCAGCTTGTCGACTCCATCAACAGATACGCAGTATTTT	CASSLSTPSTDTQYF
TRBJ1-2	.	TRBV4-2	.	TGTGCCAGCAGCCAAGATCGAGACAGGTTCCTCGCTGGCTACACCTTC	CASSQDRDRFLAGYTF
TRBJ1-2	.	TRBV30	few	TGTGCCTGGAAGGACAGTTTCGACTATGGCTACACCTTC	CAWKDSFDYGYTF
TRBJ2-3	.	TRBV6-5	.	TGTGCCAGCAGTTACTCGGGCCTCACAGATACGCAGTATTTT	CASSYSGLTDTQYF
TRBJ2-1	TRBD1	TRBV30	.	TGTGCCTGGGACAGGGGATACAACAATGAGCAGTTCTTC	CAWDRGYNNEQFF
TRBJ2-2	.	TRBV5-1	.	TGCGCCAGCAGCCAGACATTGGGCGGGGAGCTGTTTTTT	CASSQTLGGELFF
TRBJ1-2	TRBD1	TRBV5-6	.	TGTGCCAGCAGCTTATTTAAAGGGACAGACGCCTATGGCTACACCTTC	CASSLFKGTDAYGYTF
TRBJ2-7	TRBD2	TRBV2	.	TGTGCCAGCAGGGGAGGGGCGGGAACCTACGAGCAGTACTTC	CASRGGAGTYEQYF